Listed below are T cell receptor beta chains from one sample, sequenced in a study of T cells in localized non-small cell lung cancer. Profiling relied on immunoSEQ multiplex PCR, and the TCRdb table lists in-frame clones only, not all of them. The sample lists 70,000 or so clones, less than 85% occurring once. The specimen was peripheral blood, collected before any cancer treatment. The receptor set was obtained from a female donor of 60 years or more with stage I lung adenocarcinoma. CDR3s include the opening cysteine and the closing phenylalanine or tryptophan. D genes are given only for firm matches. Part of the rows lack a size; the others show once, few, many or a class for expanded clones.

TRBV5-6	.	TRBJ2-1	.	CASSVPDSYEQFF	TGTGCCAGCAGCGTACCCGACAGCTATGAGCAGTTCTTC
TRBV28	.	TRBJ2-7	.	CATNQEGGNYEQYF	TGTGCCACCAATCAAGAGGGGGGTAACTACGAGCAGTACTTC
TRBV28	.	TRBJ1-1	.	CASSGLGYTEAFF	TGTGCCAGCAGTGGTTTGGGGTACACTGAAGCTTTCTTT
TRBV5-4	.	TRBJ1-2	once	CASSTRDGGSTF	TGTGCCAGCAGCACGCGGGACGGGGGGAGCACCTTC
TRBV6-1	.	TRBJ2-7	.	CASMSKDKHLYEQYF	TGTGCCAGCATGAGTAAAGACAAGCATTTATACGAGCAGTACTTC
TRBV4-1	.	TRBJ1-4	few	CASSTSGLNNEKLFF	TGCGCCAGCAGCACGAGTGGACTGAATAATGAAAAACTGTTTTTT
TRBV28	.	TRBJ1-2	.	CASSGGNSNYGYTF	TGTGCCAGCAGTGGGGGAAATTCAAACTATGGCTACACCTTC
TRBV5-1	.	TRBJ1-6	.	CASSLRTQRGSPLHF	TGCGCCAGCAGCTTGAGAACCCAACGGGGTTCACCCCTCCACTTT
TRBV21-1	.	TRBJ1-5	.	CASSTGQDNQPQHF	TGTGCCAGCAGTACCGGACAGGACAATCAGCCCCAGCATTTT
TRBV28	.	TRBJ2-2	.	CASSHGTLHGELFF	TGTGCCAGCAGTCACGGGACTCTCCACGGGGAGCTGTTTTTT
TRBV18	.	TRBJ2-1	.	CASSATDEQFF	TGTGCCAGCTCGGCGACGGATGAGCAGTTCTTC
TRBV6-6	.	TRBJ2-7	once	CASSYSPPASYEQYF	TGTGCCAGCAGTTACTCCCCCCCAGCATCCTACGAGCAGTACTTC
TRBV6-5	.	TRBJ2-4	few	CASSYGYKNIQYF	TGTGCCAGCAGTTATGGGTACAAAAACATTCAGTACTTC
TRBV5-1	.	TRBJ1-1	.	CASSWTTDTEAFF	TGCGCCAGCAGCTGGACGACGGACACTGAAGCTTTCTTT
TRBV12-5	.	TRBJ2-7	once	CASGSSSYEQYF	TGTGCTAGTGGCTCTAGCTCCTACGAGCAGTACTTC
TRBV2	.	TRBJ2-3	.	CASSEARNTQYF	TGTGCCAGCAGTGAGGCCCGTAACACGCAGTATTTT
TRBV28	.	TRBJ2-7	once	CASSLISIGESYEQYF	TGTGCCAGCAGTTTAATTAGTATCGGGGAGTCCTACGAGCAGTACTTC
TRBV7-6	TRBD2	TRBJ2-2	.	CASSLAGGSTGELFF	TGTGCCAGCAGCTTAGCGGGAGGGTCCACCGGGGAGCTGTTTTTT
TRBV7-3	TRBD1	TRBJ2-1	.	CASSLRQGARNEQFF	TGTGCCAGCAGCTTAAGGCAGGGGGCGCGTAATGAGCAGTTCTTC
TRBV27	.	TRBJ2-7	.	CASSFRTAYEQYF	TGTGCCAGCAGTTTCCGGACTGCCTACGAGCAGTACTTC
TRBV5-1	.	TRBJ2-5	.	CASSLFIPGETQYF	TGCGCCAGCAGCTTGTTTATTCCGGGTGAGACCCAGTACTTC
TRBV6-4	TRBD2	TRBJ2-1	.	CASSLGQASGNNEQFF	TGTGCCAGCAGTCTTGGTCAGGCTAGCGGGAACAATGAGCAGTTCTTC
TRBV4-2	TRBD1	TRBJ2-5	few	CASSPTTDRAQYF	TGTGCCAGCAGCCCCACGACGGACAGGGCCCAGTACTTC
TRBV5-1	.	TRBJ2-5	.	CASSLAQETQYF	TGCGCCAGCAGCCTAGCCCAAGAGACCCAGTACTTC
TRBV6-5	.	TRBJ1-2	.	CASFWGNGYTF	TGTGCCAGTTTTTGGGGGAATGGCTACACCTTC
TRBV7-9	TRBD1	TRBJ1-4	few	CASSWQGVGEKLFF	TGTGCCAGCAGCTGGCAGGGGGTAGGCGAAAAACTGTTTTTT
TRBV5-8	.	TRBJ2-5	.	CASSSRSAQYF	TGTGCCAGCAGCTCGAGGAGTGCCCAGTACTTC
TRBV19	TRBD1	TRBJ2-2	once	CASRTGAVRELFF	TGTGCCAGTAGGACAGGGGCGGTTCGGGAGCTGTTTTTT
TRBV10-3	.	TRBJ2-1	few	CATGSSVPYNEQFF	TGTGCCACCGGGTCGAGCGTACCTTACAATGAGCAGTTCTTC
TRBV25-1	.	TRBJ1-1	few	CASTAGGTEAFF	TGTGCCAGCACGGCGGGGGGCACTGAAGCTTTCTTT
TRBV6-6	TRBD1	TRBJ1-2	.	CASSGQGAGKGYTF	TGTGCCAGCAGTGGACAGGGGGCTGGAAAAGGCTACACCTTC
TRBV6-5	TRBD1	TRBJ2-7	.	CASSSRQGGDYEQYF	TGTGCCAGCAGCTCACGACAGGGGGGGGACTACGAGCAGTACTTC
TRBV29-1	.	TRBJ2-5	.	CSVGRGETQYF	TGCAGCGTCGGAAGGGGGGAGACCCAGTACTTC
TRBV4-3	TRBD2	TRBJ2-1	.	CASSQNPPGLAANEQFF	TGCGCCAGCAGCCAAAACCCTCCGGGACTAGCTGCCAATGAGCAGTTCTTC
TRBV7-9	.	TRBJ1-1	few	CASSLVGLDTEAFF	TGTGCCAGCAGCTTAGTAGGCCTCGACACTGAAGCTTTCTTT
TRBV11-2	.	TRBJ2-3	.	CASSPRGRDTQYF	TGTGCCAGCAGCCCCAGGGGTCGTGATACGCAGTATTTT
TRBV21-1	.	TRBJ2-5	.	CASSKSGCWRGGQETQYF	TGTGCCAGCAGCAAATCGGGTTGTTGGCGGGGGGGACAAGAGACCCAGTACTTC
TRBV7-2	.	TRBJ2-3	.	CASSLGPVTDTQYF	TGTGCCAGCAGCTTAGGTCCGGTAACAGATACGCAGTATTTT
TRBV7-2	.	TRBJ1-1	.	CASSLGLTMNTEAFF	TGTGCCAGCAGCTTAGGCCTAACCATGAACACTGAAGCTTTCTTT
TRBV18	TRBD2	TRBJ2-3	.	CASSPSGRESDTQYF	TGTGCCAGCTCACCATCCGGGCGGGAGTCAGATACGCAGTATTTT
TRBV28	TRBD2	TRBJ2-3	.	CASKGTSKWEDTQYF	TGTGCCAGCAAAGGGACTAGCAAATGGGAGGATACGCAGTATTTT
TRBV6-5	TRBD1	TRBJ1-2	once	CASSYSHGTGKSTF	TGTGCCAGCAGTTATTCTCATGGGACAGGGAAGAGCACCTTC
TRBV2	.	TRBJ2-5	.	CASSSGLRETQYF	TGTGCCAGCAGCTCGGGACTCCGAGAGACCCAGTACTTC
TRBV27	.	TRBJ1-2	.	CASSLGPPGLNYGYTF	TGTGCCAGCAGTTTAGGACCCCCGGGACTAAACTATGGCTACACCTTC
TRBV2	TRBD1	TRBJ2-5	.	CASSRDSDSETQYF	TGTGCCAGCAGTAGGGACAGTGATTCAGAGACCCAGTACTTC
TRBV10-2	TRBD2	TRBJ2-1	few	CASSDRLAGVNEQFF	TGCGCCAGCAGTGACAGGCTAGCGGGGGTCAATGAGCAGTTCTTC
TRBV7-9	.	TRBJ2-3	.	CASRTRGAPTSTDTQYF	TGTGCCAGCAGGACCCGGGGGGCGCCAACGAGCACAGATACGCAGTATTTT
TRBV5-1	TRBD1	TRBJ1-6	.	CASSDHRGTASNSPLHF	TGCGCCAGCAGCGACCACAGGGGGACGGCGAGTAATTCACCCCTCCACTTT
TRBV7-9	.	TRBJ2-5	once	CASSLRNEAETQYF	TGTGCCAGCAGCTTGAGGAACGAGGCAGAGACCCAGTACTTC
TRBV15	.	TRBJ2-1	once	CATSLKGAYNEQFF	TGTGCCACCAGCCTCAAGGGGGCCTACAATGAGCAGTTCTTC
TRBV7-9	.	TRBJ2-3	.	CASSSSPWLASGDTQYF	TGTGCCAGCAGCTCAAGCCCCTGGCTAGCGTCGGGGGATACGCAGTATTTT
TRBV23-1	.	TRBJ2-3	.	CASSQSARGSTDTQYF	TGCGCCAGCAGTCAATCGGCCCGGGGTAGCACAGATACGCAGTATTTT
TRBV28	.	TRBJ1-1	once	CASSRTSVGRAFF	TGTGCCAGCAGTCGAACCTCTGTGGGGCGTGCTTTCTTT
TRBV6-1	TRBD1	TRBJ1-1	.	CASSEMGLGQGFLTEAFF	TGTGCCAGCAGTGAAATGGGTTTAGGACAGGGCTTTTTAACTGAAGCTTTCTTT
TRBV19	.	TRBJ1-5	.	CASSIDLWRAPQHF	TGTGCCAGTAGTATAGATCTTTGGAGGGCGCCCCAGCATTTT
TRBV4-3	.	TRBJ2-2	.	CASSLRTSSTGELFF	TGCGCCAGCAGCTTACGGACCTCGAGCACCGGGGAGCTGTTTTTT
TRBV6-5	.	TRBJ2-5	.	CASSYGFAETQYF	TGTGCCAGCAGTTATGGGTTTGCAGAGACCCAGTACTTC
TRBV13	TRBD2	TRBJ2-3	.	CASSSGLEPFRTQYF	TGTGCCAGCAGCTCCGGACTAGAACCGTTCCGTACGCAGTATTTT
TRBV2	.	TRBJ2-1	.	CASSDGFNEQFF	TGTGCCAGCAGTGATGGGTTCAATGAGCAGTTCTTC
TRBV19	.	TRBJ1-3	.	CASSDRGVSGNTIYF	TGTGCCAGTAGCGATCGCGGGGTCTCTGGAAACACCATATATTTT